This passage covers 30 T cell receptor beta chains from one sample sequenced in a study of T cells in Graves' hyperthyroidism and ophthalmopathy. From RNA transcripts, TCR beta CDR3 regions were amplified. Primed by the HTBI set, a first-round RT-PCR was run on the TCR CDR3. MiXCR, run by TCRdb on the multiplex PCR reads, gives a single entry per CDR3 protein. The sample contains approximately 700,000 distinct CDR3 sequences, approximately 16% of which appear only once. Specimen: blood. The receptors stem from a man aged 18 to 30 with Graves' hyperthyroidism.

This chain's CDR3 is CAISESQGLEKLFF. The DNA of the CDR3 is TGTGCCATCAGTGAGTCACAGGGCCTAGAAAAACTGTTTTTT. The chain carries TRBV10-3 and TRBJ1-4, with D possibly matching TRBD1 (6 bases). V lost 0 bases to trimming and J lost 8 bases, with 10 bases between them. Germline V gene sequence: CDR1 ENHRY, CDR2 SYGVKD. This CDR3 comprises 14 residues.

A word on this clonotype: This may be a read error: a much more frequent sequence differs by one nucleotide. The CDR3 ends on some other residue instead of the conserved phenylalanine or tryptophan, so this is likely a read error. CDR3: CASSFTQGKNEQYL. In DNA, the CDR3 is TGCGCCAGCAGCTTCACCCAGGGGAAGAACGAGCAGTACCTC. The chain joins TRBV7-9 to TRBJ2-7, with D possibly TRBD1 on 6 matching bases. CDR1 SEHNR and CDR2 FQNEAQ come from the germline V gene (reference sequence). The CDR3 is made up of 14 amino acids.

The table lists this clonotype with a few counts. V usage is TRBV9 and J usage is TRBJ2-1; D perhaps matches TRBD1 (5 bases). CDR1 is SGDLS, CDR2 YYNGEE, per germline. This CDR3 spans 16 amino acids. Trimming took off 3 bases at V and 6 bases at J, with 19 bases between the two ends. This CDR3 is CASSAGSGMIGNEQFF. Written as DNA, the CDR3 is TGTGCCAGCAGCGCTGGGTCAGGGATGATAGGCAATGAGCAGTTCTTC.

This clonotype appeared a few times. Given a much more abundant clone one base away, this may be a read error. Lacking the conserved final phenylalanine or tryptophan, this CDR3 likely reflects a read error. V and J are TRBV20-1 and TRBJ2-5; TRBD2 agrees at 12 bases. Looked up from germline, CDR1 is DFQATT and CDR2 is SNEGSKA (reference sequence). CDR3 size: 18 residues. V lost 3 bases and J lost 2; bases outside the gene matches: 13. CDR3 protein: CSASATSGRLTTQETQYL. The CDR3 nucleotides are TGCAGTGCTAGTGCGACTAGCGGGAGACTTACGACGCAAGAGACCCAGTACCTC.

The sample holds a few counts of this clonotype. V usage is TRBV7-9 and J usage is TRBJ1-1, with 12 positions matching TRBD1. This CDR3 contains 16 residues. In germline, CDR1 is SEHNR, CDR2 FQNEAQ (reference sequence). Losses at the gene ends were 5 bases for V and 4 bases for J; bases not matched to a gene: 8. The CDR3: CASSPGQGAWSTEAFF. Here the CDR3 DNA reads TGTGCCAGCAGCCCGGGACAGGGGGCCTGGAGCACTGAAGCTTTCTTT.

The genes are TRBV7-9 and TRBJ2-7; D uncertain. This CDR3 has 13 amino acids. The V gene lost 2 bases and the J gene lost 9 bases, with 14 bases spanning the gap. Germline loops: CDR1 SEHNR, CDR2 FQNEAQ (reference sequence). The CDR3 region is CASSLQPYLGQYF. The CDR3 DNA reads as TGTGCCAGCAGCTTACAGCCTTACTTGGGGCAGTACTTC.

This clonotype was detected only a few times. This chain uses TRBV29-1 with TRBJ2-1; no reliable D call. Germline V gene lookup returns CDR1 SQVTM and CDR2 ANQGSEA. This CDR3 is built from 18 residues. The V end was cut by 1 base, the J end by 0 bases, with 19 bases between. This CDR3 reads CSVEGSLRSASSYNEQFF. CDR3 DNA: TGCAGCGTTGAAGGTTCCCTTAGGAGCGCTAGCTCCTACAATGAGCAGTTCTTC.

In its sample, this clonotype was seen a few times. The CDR3 protein is CASSPRQGKRFDEQFF. CDR3 coding DNA: TGTGCCAGCTCACCGAGACAGGGGAAGAGGTTCGATGAGCAGTTCTTC. V usage is TRBV18 and J usage is TRBJ2-1; TRBD1 matches at 8 bases. The CDR3 contains 16 residues. Per germline, CDR1 KGHSH and CDR2 LQKENI. Germline trimming cut 3 bases from V and 8 bases from J; bases unmatched to any gene: 12.

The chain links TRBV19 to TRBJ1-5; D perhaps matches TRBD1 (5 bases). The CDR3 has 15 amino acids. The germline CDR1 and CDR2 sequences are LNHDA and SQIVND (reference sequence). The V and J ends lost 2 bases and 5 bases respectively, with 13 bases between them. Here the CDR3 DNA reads TGTGCCAGTAGTATATTTCTGACAGCCCATCAGCCCCAGCATTTT. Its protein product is CASSIFLTAHQPQHF.

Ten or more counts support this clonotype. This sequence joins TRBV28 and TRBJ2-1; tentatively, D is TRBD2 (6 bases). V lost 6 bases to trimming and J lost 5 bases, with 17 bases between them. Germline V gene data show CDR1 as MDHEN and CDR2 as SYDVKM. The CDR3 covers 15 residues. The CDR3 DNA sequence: TGTGCCAGCAGGGACGCCGGGAGACCAAACAATGAGCAGTTCTTC. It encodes CASRDAGRPNNEQFF. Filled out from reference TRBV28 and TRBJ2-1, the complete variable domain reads DVKVTQSSRYLVKRTGEKVFLECVQDMDHENMFWYRQDPGLGLRLIYFSYDVKMKEKGDIPEGYSVSREKKERFSLILESASTNQTSMYLCASRDAGRPNNEQFFGPGTRLTVL.

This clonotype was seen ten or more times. This CDR3 is CSVRQGATTDTQYF. The DNA of the CDR3 is TGCAGCGTTCGACAGGGGGCTACCACAGATACGCAGTATTTT. V and J are TRBV29-1 and TRBJ2-3, with TRBD1 matching over 10 bases. The germline CDR1 and CDR2 sequences are SQVTM and ANQGSEA. The CDR3 extends over 14 amino acids. With 5 bases clipped from V and 2 bases from J, the junction kept 4 bases outside the gene matches.

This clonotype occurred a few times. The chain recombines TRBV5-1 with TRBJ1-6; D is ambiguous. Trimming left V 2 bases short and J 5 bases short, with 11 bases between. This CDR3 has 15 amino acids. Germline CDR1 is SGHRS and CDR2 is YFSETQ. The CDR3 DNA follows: TGCGCCAGCAGCTTAAACGGTCTTCATAATTCACCCCTCCACTTT. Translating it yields CASSLNGLHNSPLHF.

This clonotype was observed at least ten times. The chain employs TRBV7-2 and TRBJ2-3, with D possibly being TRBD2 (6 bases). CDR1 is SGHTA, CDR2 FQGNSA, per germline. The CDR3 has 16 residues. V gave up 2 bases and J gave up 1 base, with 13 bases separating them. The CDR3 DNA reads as TGTGCCAGCAGCTTATACGGGAGTGGGGGCACAGATACGCAGTATTTT. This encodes CASSLYGSGGTDTQYF.

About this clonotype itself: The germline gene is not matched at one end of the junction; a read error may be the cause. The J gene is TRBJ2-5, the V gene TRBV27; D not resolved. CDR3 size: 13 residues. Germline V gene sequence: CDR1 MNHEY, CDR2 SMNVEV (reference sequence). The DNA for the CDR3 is TGTGCCAGCAGTGGTGCGGCCCAAAAGACCCAGTACTTC. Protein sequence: CASSGAAQKTQYF.

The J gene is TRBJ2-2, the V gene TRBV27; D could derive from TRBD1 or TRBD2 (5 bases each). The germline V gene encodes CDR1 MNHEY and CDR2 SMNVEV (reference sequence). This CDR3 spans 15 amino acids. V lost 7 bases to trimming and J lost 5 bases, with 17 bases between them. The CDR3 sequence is CASTIPGPRTGELFF. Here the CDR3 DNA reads TGTGCCAGCACCATTCCGGGACCGCGAACCGGGGAGCTGTTTTTT.

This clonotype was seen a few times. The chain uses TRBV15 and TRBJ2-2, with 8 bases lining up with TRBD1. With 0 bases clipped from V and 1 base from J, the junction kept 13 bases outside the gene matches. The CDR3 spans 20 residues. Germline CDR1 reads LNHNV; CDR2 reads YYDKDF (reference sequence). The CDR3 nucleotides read TGTGCCACCAGCAGAGATCCCCTATTCCGGACAGGGAGGAACACCGGGGAGCTGTTTTTT. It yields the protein CATSRDPLFRTGRNTGELFF.

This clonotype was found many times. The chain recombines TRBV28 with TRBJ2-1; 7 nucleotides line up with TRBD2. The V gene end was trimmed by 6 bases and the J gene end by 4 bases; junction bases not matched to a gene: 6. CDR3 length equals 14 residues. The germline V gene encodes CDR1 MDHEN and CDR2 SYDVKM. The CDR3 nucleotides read TGTGCCAGCAGCGGCCCGGGGGGTTACAATGAGCAGTTCTTC. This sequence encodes CASSGPGGYNEQFF.

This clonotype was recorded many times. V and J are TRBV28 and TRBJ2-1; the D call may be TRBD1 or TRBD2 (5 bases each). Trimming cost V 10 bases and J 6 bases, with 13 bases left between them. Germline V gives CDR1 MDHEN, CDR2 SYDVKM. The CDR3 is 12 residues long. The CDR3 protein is CATGAGPNEQFF. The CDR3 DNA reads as TGTGCCACCGGGGCGGGTCCCAATGAGCAGTTCTTC.

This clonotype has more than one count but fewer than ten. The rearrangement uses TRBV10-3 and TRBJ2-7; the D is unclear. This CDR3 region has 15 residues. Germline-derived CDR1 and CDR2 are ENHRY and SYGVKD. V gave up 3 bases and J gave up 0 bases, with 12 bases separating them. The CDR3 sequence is CAISDGRTLSYEQYF. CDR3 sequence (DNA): TGTGCCATCAGTGACGGACGGACCCTCTCCTACGAGCAGTACTTC.

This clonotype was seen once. The CDR3 DNA reads as TGTGCCAGTAGTATGGGCACAGATACGCAGTATTTT. Protein product: CASSMGTDTQYF. V usage is TRBV19 and J usage is TRBJ2-3; D remains unclear. Germline CDR1 is LNHDA and CDR2 is SQIVND (reference sequence). Trimming cost V 3 bases and J 1 base, with 2 bases left between them. The CDR3 has 12 amino acids.

This chain's CDR3 is CASSVEAGGPNEQFF. The CDR3 coding sequence is TGTGCCAGCAGCGTAGAGGCGGGAGGACCTAATGAGCAGTTCTTC. The chain recombines TRBV9 with TRBJ2-1, with 8 bases fitting TRBD2. After removal of 0 bases from V and 7 bases from J, the junction contained 6 bases not matched to a gene. This CDR3 contains 15 residues. Germline V gene sequence: CDR1 SGDLS, CDR2 YYNGEE.

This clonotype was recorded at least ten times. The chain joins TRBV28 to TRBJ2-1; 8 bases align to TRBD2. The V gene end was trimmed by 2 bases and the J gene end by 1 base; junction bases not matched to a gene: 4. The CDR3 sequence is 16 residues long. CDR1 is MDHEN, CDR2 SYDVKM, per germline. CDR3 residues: CASSLRGLVSYNEQFF. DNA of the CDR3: TGTGCCAGCAGTTTAAGGGGACTAGTATCCTACAATGAGCAGTTCTTC.

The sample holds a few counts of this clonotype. CDR3 bases: TGTGCCACCAGTGGCTCAGAGCCGCGCACAGATACGCAGTATTTT. This sequence encodes CATSGSEPRTDTQYF. This chain uses TRBV24-1 with TRBJ2-3; D call uncertain. The CDR3 loop spans 15 amino acids. The germline gives CDR1 KGHDR, CDR2 SFDVKD. Trimming stripped 5 bases from V and 1 base from J, with 12 bases between.

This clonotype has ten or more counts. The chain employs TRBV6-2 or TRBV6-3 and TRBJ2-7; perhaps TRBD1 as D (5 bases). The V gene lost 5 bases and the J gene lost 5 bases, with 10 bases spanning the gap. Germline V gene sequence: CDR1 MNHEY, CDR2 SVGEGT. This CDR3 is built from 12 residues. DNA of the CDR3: TGTGCCAGCAGTCGATACAGGAACGAGCAGTACTTC. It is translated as CASSRYRNEQYF.

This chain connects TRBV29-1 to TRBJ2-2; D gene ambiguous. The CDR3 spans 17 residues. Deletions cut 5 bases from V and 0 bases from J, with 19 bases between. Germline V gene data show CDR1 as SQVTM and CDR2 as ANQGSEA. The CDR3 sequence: CSVWSFEDFANTGELFF. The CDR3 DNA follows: TGCAGCGTTTGGTCTTTCGAGGATTTTGCGAACACCGGGGAGCTGTTTTTT.

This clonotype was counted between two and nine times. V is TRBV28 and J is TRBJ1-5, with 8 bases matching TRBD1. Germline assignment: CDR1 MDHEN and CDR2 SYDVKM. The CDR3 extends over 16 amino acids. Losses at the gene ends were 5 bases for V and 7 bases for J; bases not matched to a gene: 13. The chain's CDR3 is CASSPPDRGRSQPQHF. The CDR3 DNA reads TGTGCCAGCAGTCCGCCAGACAGGGGTCGTTCACAGCCCCAGCATTTT.

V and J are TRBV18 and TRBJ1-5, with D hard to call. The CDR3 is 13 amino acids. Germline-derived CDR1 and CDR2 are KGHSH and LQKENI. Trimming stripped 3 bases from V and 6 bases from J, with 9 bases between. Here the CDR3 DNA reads TGTGCCAGCTCACCTACGGGATCTCAGCCCCAGCATTTT. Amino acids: CASSPTGSQPQHF.

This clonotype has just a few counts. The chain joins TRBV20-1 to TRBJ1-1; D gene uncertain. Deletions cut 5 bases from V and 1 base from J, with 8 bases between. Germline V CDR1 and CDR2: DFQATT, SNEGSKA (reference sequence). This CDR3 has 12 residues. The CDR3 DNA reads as TGCAGTGCTGTGGACGGGAACACTGAAGCTTTCTTT. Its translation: CSAVDGNTEAFF.

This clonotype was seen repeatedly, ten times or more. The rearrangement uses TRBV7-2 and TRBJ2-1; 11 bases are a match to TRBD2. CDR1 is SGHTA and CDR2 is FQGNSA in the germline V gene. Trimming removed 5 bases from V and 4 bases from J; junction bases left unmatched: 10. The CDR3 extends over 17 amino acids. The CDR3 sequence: CASSKIAGGPGYNEQFF. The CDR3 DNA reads TGTGCCAGCAGCAAAATAGCGGGAGGGCCGGGGTACAATGAGCAGTTCTTC.

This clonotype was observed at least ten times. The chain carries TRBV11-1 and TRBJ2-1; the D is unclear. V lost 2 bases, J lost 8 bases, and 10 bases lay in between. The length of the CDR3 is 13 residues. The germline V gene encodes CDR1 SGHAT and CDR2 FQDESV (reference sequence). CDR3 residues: CASSLTLLDEQFF. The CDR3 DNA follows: TGTGCCAGCAGCTTAACTCTTCTGGATGAGCAGTTCTTC.